This TCR beta chain is from a study of cytomegalovirus exposure and HLA in healthy donors. Whole-study findings and limits: An analysis that was carried out later associated 15,000 to 20,000 TCR beta sequences with HLA alleles at 0.05 false discovery rate. Across donors, most TCRs were seen rarely, yet some public ones were widespread. Earlier analysis found most TCR beta V segments productive about 87% or about 30% of the time.

Details on this clone: Antigen specificity is unknown.

This CDR3 contains 13 residues. V was shortened by 7 bases and J by 0 bases, with 9 bases between the two germline ends. Germline loops: CDR1 SNHLY, CDR2 FYNNEI. The primer mix had 60 Vbeta and 13 Jbeta primers. Source study methods: It was a later analysis that counted 79 million or so unique TCR beta chains, of which roughly 11 million were shared. Here immunoSEQ multiplex PCR was the method, and the copy in TCRdb shows in-frame clones only, minus some. V, J and clone size derive from that table, while D and trimming were established from the DNA sequence. The sample has under 150,000 clones, around 80% seen once; the top ten hold about 1.5%.

The chain couples TRBV2 to TRBJ1-1; no clear D gene. The TCR comes from a man in his thirties or forties in good health and CMV-seropositive. Sequencing was carried out using PBMCs. For the CDR3, the DNA is TGTGCCAGCACTACAGTTATGAACACTGAAGCTTTCTTT. As protein: CASTTVMNTEAFF.